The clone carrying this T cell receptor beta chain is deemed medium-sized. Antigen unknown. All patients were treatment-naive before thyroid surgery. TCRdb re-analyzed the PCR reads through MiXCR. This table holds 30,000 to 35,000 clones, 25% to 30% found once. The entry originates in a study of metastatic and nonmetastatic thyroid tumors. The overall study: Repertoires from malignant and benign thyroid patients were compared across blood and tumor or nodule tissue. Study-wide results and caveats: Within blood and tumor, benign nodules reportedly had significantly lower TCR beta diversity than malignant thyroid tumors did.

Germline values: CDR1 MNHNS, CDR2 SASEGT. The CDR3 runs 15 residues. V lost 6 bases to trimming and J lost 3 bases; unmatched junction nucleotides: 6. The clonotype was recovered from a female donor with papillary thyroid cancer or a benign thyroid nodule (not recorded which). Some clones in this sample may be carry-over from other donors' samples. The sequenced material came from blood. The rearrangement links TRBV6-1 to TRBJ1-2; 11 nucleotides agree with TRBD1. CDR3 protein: CASRSGTGGDYGYTF. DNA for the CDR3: TGTGCCAGCAGATCCGGGACAGGGGGAGACTATGGCTACACCTTC.